This TCR beta chain was recorded in a study of T-cell memory formation after mild COVID-19. The wider study: Among the donors, TCR clusters were largely specific to each donor.

Looked up from germline, CDR1 is SGHTA and CDR2 is FQGNSA. This CDR3 has 19 amino acids. After removal of 5 bases from V and 2 bases from J, the junction contained 14 bases not matched to a gene. Study-wide findings and caveats: The appearance of some responding clones in pre-infection memory suggested that cross-reactive memory joined.

This clonotype has ten or more counts. Its antigen remains unidentified. TCR alpha and TCR beta cDNA libraries carrying sample barcodes and UMIs were produced by 5'RACE using constant-segment primers. Using its own MiXCR run on the 5' RACE reads, TCRdb lists one record per CDR3 protein. The sample includes roughly 370,000 distinct CDR3 sequences, around a sixth of them seen just once. Sequenced sample: PBMCs or a T cell subset sorted from them (not recorded which). This clonotype was sampled from a young man who had mild COVID-19 (a few samples of this study predate the infection). Cell type and time point are not known. The chain is built from TRBV7-2 and TRBJ2-3; the match to TRBD2 covers 12 bases. The CDR3 nucleotides are TGTGCCAGCAGCGAAGAGCCCCCCACTAGCGGGGGGAACACAGATACGCAGTATTTT. Translated, it gives CASSEEPPTSGGNTDTQYF.